This TCR beta chain was recovered during a study of T cell clusters in autoimmune cytopenias. Multiplex touch-down PCR amplified TRB using TRB-A and TRB-B pools in one tube. TCRdb re-analyzed the multiplex PCR reads; it lists each CDR3 protein once, without DNA. The sample has around 5,000 distinct CDR3 sequences. Study observations and caveats: Active autoimmune hepatitis patients had roughly 2.7-fold fewer exclusive TRB clusters than healthy donors. Clustering suggested that physiological T cell clusters were missing in primary autoimmune cytopenia patients.

Its frequency marks this clonotype as medium-sized. Antigen: not known. TRB was amplified from approximately 230 ng of peripheral blood genomic DNA per sample. A further study also used this sample, focusing on T cell repertoires in aging, cancer and after chemotherapy. That study reports: Healthy donor repertoires were recorded over several months to years and showed clear clonal overlap. Compared with age-matched healthy donors, untreated hematological or solid cancer patients showed higher blood TCR clonality.

The sequence was obtained from a human donor in good health. Sequenced sample: peripheral blood.

The CDR3 loop reads CASSSPAYTEGQGYTF. The chain couples TRBV6-5 to TRBJ1-2. The germline CDR1 and CDR2 sequences are MNHEY and SVGAGI. The CDR3 has 16 residues.